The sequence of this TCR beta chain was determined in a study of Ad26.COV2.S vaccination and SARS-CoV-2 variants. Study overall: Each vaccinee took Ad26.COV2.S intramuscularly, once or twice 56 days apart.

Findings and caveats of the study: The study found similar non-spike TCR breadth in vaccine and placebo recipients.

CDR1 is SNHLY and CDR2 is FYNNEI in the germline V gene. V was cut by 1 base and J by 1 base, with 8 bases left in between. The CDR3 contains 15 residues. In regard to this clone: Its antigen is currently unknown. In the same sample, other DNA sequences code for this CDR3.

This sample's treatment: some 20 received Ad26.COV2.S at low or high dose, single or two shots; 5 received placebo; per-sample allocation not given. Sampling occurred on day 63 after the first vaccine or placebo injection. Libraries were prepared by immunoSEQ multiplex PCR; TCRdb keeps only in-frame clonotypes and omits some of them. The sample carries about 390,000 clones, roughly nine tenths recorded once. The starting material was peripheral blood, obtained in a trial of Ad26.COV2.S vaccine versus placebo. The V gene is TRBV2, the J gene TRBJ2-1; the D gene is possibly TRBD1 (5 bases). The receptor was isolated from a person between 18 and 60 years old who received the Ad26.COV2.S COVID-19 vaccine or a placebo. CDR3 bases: TGTGCCAGCAGTGAAGACAGGTCTTCCTACAATGAGCAGTTCTTC. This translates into CASSEDRSSYNEQFF.